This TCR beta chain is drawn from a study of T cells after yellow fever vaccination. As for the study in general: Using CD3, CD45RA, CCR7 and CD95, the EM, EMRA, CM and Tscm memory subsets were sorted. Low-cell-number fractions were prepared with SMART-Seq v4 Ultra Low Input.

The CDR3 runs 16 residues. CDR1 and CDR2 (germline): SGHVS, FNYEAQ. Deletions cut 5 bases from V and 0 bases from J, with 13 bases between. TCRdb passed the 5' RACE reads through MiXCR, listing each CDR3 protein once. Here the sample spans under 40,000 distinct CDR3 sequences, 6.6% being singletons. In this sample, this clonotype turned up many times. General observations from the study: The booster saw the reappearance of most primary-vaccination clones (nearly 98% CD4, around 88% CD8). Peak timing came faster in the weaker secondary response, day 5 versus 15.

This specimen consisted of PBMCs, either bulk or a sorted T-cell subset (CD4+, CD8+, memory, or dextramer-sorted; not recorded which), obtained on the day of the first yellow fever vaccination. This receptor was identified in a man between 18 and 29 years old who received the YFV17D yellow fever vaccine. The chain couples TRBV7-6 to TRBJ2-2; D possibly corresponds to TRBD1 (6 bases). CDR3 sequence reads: CASSPRQATNTGELFF. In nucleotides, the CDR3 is TGTGCCAGCAGCCCCAGACAGGCCACGAACACCGGGGAGCTGTTTTTT.